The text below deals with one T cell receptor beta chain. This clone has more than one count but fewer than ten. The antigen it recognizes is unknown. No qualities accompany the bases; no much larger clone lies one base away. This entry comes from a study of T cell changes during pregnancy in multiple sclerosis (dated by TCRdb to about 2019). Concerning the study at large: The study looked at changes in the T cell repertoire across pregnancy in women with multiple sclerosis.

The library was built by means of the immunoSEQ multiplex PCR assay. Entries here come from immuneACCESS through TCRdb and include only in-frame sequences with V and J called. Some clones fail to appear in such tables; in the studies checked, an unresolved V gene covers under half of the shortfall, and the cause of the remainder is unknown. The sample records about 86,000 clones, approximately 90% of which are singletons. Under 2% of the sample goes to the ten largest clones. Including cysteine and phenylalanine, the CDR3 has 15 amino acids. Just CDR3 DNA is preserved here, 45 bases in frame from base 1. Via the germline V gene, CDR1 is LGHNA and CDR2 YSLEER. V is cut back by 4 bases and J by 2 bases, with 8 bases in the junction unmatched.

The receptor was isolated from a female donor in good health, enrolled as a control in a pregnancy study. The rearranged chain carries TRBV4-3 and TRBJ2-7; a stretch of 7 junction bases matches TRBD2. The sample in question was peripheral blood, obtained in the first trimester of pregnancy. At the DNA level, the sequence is TGCGCCAGCAGCCCCCAGGCGGGAGAGACCTACGAGCAGTACTTC. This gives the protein CASSPQAGETYEQYF.